This TCR beta chain was identified during a study of T cell clonality in common variable immunodeficiency. Study-level findings and limits: TCRbeta clonality was increased in CVID versus healthy controls.

Measured with immunoSEQ multiplex PCR; TCRdb has only the in-frame clones, and not every one. Sampling found tens of thousands of clones, none seen once. This clone was picked up many times. What it recognizes is unknown. The read halts 3 residues ahead of the CDR3 end, with the missing end drawn from the germline J gene. V was clipped by 2 bases and J by 5 bases; unmatched bases: 10. The CDR3 length is 16 residues. The germline gives CDR1 SGHRS, CDR2 YFSETQ. The sequence was collected from a person aged 18 to 75 in good health. The source material was peripheral blood mononuclear cells. The V and J genes are TRBV5-1 and TRBJ2-1, with 7 bases fitting TRBD2. CDR3 amino acids: CASSLRASGTNNEQFF. Partial CDR3 DNA: TGCGCCAGCAGCTTACGGGCTAGCGGAACTAACAATGAG.